This T cell receptor (beta chain) was recorded in a study of control samples from healthy donors and cancer patients. Germline values: CDR1 SEHNR, CDR2 FQNEAQ (reference sequence). The CDR3 contains 15 residues. V gave up 7 bases and J gave up 4 bases, with 19 bases separating them. Clones were sequenced by immunoSEQ multiplex PCR, and TCRdb holds only the in-frame ones, with some missing. The repertoire holds about 180,000 clones, with more than 90% as singletons. Material: blood. This clonotype originated in a woman aged 40 to 49 in good health. J is TRBJ1-2 and V is TRBV7-9, with D perhaps matching TRBD1 (6 bases). The CDR3: CASTKGHEMSYGYTF. The CDR3 nucleotides read TGTGCCAGCACTAAGGGACACGAAATGAGCTATGGCTACACCTTC.